This T cell receptor beta chain was captured by sequencing in a study of blood T cell repertoires in COVID-19 (dated by TCRdb to 2019 to 2021). For the study in its entirety: Samples covering the acute and convalescent phases of COVID-19 were provided by collaborators in the United States, Italy and Spain. The prospective study material was composed of cDNA or gDNA derived from T cells, B-cell-depleted T cells, or PBMCs. The dataset comprised deeply sampled blood TCRbeta repertoires from subjects exposed to, actively infected with, or recovered from COVID-19. The repertoires were made available in a free public database intended to serve as a resource for research on the immune response to SARS-CoV-2. The samples were drawn from two sources: the first 160 participants of the ongoing ImmuneRACE study, and 950 to 1,500 subjects contributed by 6 global collaborators. Sample metadata almost always included a de-identified subject ID, COVID-19 status, age in years and sex. HLA class I and class II types, where available, came from metadata supplied by the sample provider rather than from assay-based typing.

Participants in the prospective study were aged roughly 18 to 95 years, lived in about two dozen United States geographic areas, and enrolled through a virtual design. In the prospective study, cohorts were assigned on the basis of participant-reported clinical history obtained from a screening survey and a study questionnaire. Mobile phlebotomists in the prospective study collected whole blood, serum and a nasopharyngeal or oropharyngeal swab from every participant. Prospective study participants could optionally give additional blood draws and questionnaires over an approximately 2-month period. Blood samples from the prospective study were shipped frozen or at room temperature prior to DNA extraction. TCRbeta CDR3 regions were amplified from genomic DNA using the immunoSEQ Assay, a bias-controlled multiplex PCR. Under the source paper's analysis protocol: Nucleated cell counts per sample were estimated from amplification of reference gene primers within the assay. Sequence reads were collapsed and filtered to measure the absolute abundance of every unique TCRbeta CDR3 rearrangement. For each sample, productive Simpson clonality was calculated as the square root of Simpson's diversity index across productive rearrangements. In its TCRdb copy, this immuneACCESS table keeps in-frame sequences only and misses some clones. Where compared with another copy, unresolved V genes explain less than half of these, and the others have no known cause. V and J calls and clone size are copied from that table; D and trimming were computed from the DNA. This sample comprises about 190,000 clones, 76% of them detected only once. The ten largest clones take up around a sixth of the sample.

The research as a whole found: Clinical and demographic metadata were provided uncurated, with the amount varying by source and participant.

Details on this clone: Its specific antigen is unknown. Within one base of it there is no much larger clone, and no base qualities were kept.

This receptor was taken from a woman in her forties or fifties with acute COVID-19. The source material was PBMCs or T cells enriched from blood (not recorded which).

CDR3 protein: CASSIRTGVHSGNTIYF. The bases read TGTGCCAGTAGTATAAGGACAGGGGTTCACTCTGGAAACACCATATATTTT. The V and J segments used are TRBV19 and TRBJ1-3, and 9 junction bases match TRBD1. Including cysteine and phenylalanine, the CDR3 has 17 amino acids. Left in the record is the CDR3 DNA by itself, 51 bases read in frame from the first base. Taken from the germline V gene (reference sequence), the CDR1 and CDR2 loops are LNHDA and SQIVND. Relative to germline, V is missing 2 bases and J is missing 0 bases, with 5 bases of the junction outside any gene match.